The 5 T cell receptor beta chains below come from one sample, sequenced in a study of shared clonotypes between healthy human individuals. The repertoire was sequenced with immunoSEQ multiplex PCR; TCRdb's copy has only in-frame clones and lacks some. Among about 2 million clones listed, 85% to 95% were seen once. The sample taken for sequencing was naive CD4+ T cells sorted from blood. This sample's subset: CD45RA+ positively selected. These receptors were collected from a man between 18 and 35 years old in good health.

The genes are TRBV5-1 and TRBJ2-5; D is uncertain. V shed 5 bases and J shed 5 bases, with 13 bases lying between them. Germline loops: CDR1 SGHRS, CDR2 YFSETQ. The CDR3 extends over 13 amino acids. The CDR3 DNA reads TGCGCCAGCAGGGTCTTTAACGGGGAGACCCAGTACTTC. Translated, it gives CASRVFNGETQYF.

In nucleotides, the CDR3 is TGCGCCAGCACCATACAGGGGGCGGGAGAGACCCAGTACTTC. Translated: CASTIQGAGETQYF. J is TRBJ2-5 and V is TRBV5-1; 9 bases fit TRBD1. The V gene's germline CDR1 is SGHRS and CDR2 YFSETQ. The length of the CDR3 is 14 residues. V was clipped by 6 bases and J by 4 bases; unmatched bases: 7.

CDR3 DNA sequence: TGTGCCAGCAGCATAACAGGGCCCCAGTACTTC. Encoded protein: CASSITGPQYF. J is TRBJ2-5 and V is TRBV6-6, with a possible D match to TRBD1 (6 bases). The CDR3 consists of 11 residues. Trimming removed 6 bases at V and 9 bases at J, with 11 bases between. The germline CDR1 and CDR2 sequences are MNHNY and SVGAGI (reference sequence).

Notes on this clone: The sample has other DNA sequences that encode this CDR3 too. The chain recombines TRBV18 with TRBJ2-5; no firm D call. The length of the CDR3 is 13 residues. Germline CDR1 is KGHSH and CDR2 is LQKENI. Trimming stripped 3 bases from V and 4 bases from J, with 9 bases between. The CDR3 region has the DNA TGTGCCAGCTCACCCTTGAGTGGAGAGACCCAGTACTTC. Translating gives CASSPLSGETQYF.

The chain joins TRBV5-1 to TRBJ1-2; a weak D match, TRBD1 (5 bases). This CDR3 has 13 residues. CDR1 SGHRS and CDR2 YFSETQ come from the germline V gene. The V end was cut by 4 bases, the J end by 8 bases, with 15 bases between. As DNA, the CDR3 is TGCGCCAGCAGCATCGACAGAGATCGAGGCTACACCTTC. As protein: CASSIDRDRGYTF. Full variable domain (missing parts from reference TRBV5-1 and TRBJ1-2): KAGVTQTPRYLIKTRGQQVTLSCSPISGHRSVSWYQQTPGQGLQFLFEYFSETQRNKGNFPGRFSGRQFSNSRSEMNVSTLELGDSALYLCASSIDRDRGYTFGSGTRLTVV.